What follows are 25 T cell receptor beta chains derived from one specimen sequenced in a study of a mutant IDH1 vaccine in newly diagnosed glioma (dated by TCRdb to the early 2020s). The intended sense of this specimen's time point label: week 5, during vaccination. Each vaccine dose, consisting of 300 ug of a 20-mer mutant IDH1 peptide in Montanide, was administered subcutaneously with topical imiquimod. The antigens for these receptors are not known. Library preparation used the immunoSEQ multiplex PCR assay. TCRdb mirrors the immuneACCESS table, restricted to in-frame sequences. Some clones are absent from its copies; in checked studies, under half trace to an unresolved V gene, and the reason for the others is unknown. Here the sample has 53,000 or so clones; around 78% occur a single time. The ten most abundant clones make up roughly 5% of the sample. Specimen: PBMCs, collected from a glioma patient whose treatment included an IDH1 peptide vaccine. All receptors derive from a man aged 50 to 59 with glioma.

This chain uses TRBV29-1 with TRBJ1-1, with TRBD1 identical over 8 bases. The CDR3 covers 15 residues. Trimming at V came to 0 bases and at J to 6 bases, leaving 9 bases not matched to a gene. Per germline, CDR1 SQVTM and CDR2 ANQGSEA. The CDR3 sequence is CSVEDPGQGIAEAFF. For the CDR3, the DNA is TGCAGCGTTGAAGATCCTGGACAGGGTATTGCTGAAGCTTTCTTT.

The J gene is TRBJ1-5, the V gene TRBV5-1, with D possibly matching TRBD1 (5 bases). CDR1 and CDR2 (germline): SGHRS, YFSETQ. Trimming removed 0 bases from V and 2 bases from J, with 9 bases in between. The length of the CDR3 is 15 residues. The CDR3 bases are TGCGCCAGCAGCTTGGGTCCGGGGGGCAATCAGCCCCAGCATTTT. It is translated as CASSLGPGGNQPQHF.

V and J are TRBV19 and TRBJ1-1; maybe TRBD1 (6 bases). The CDR3 totals 14 residues. From germline, CDR1 is LNHDA and CDR2 SQIVND (reference sequence). Trimming stripped 7 bases from V and 5 bases from J, with 17 bases between. The CDR3 DNA sequence: TGTGCCAGTACCAATCATGGGGGGCAGACTGAAGCTTTCTTT. Translated, it gives CASTNHGGQTEAFF. The whole variable domain, remainder taken from reference TRBV19 and TRBJ1-1, is DGGITQSPKYLFRKEGQNVTLSCEQNLNHDAMYWYRQDPGQGLRLIYYSQIVNDFQKGDIAEGYSVSREKKESFPLTVTSAQKNPTAFYLCASTNHGGQTEAFFGQGTRLTVV.

J is TRBJ2-3 and V is TRBV6-5; 9 nucleotides agree with TRBD2. The CDR3 sequence is 16 residues long. Per germline, CDR1 MNHEY and CDR2 SVGAGI. The V and J ends lost 4 bases and 0 bases, in that order; junction bases with no gene match: 5. The CDR3, as DNA: TGTGCCAGCAGTTCGATAGCGGGGGAAAGCACAGATACGCAGTATTTT. This sequence encodes CASSSIAGESTDTQYF.

This chain uses TRBV5-8 with TRBJ2-2, with 7 bases that match TRBD1. CDR3 length: 15 amino acids. Germline loops: CDR1 SGHTS, CDR2 YDEGEE. The trim removed 3 bases at V and 1 base at J, leaving 3 bases unmatched. The CDR3 sequence is CASSSGTVNTGELFF. The CDR3 region has the DNA TGTGCCAGCAGCTCCGGGACAGTGAACACCGGGGAGCTGTTTTTT.

DNA for the CDR3: TGTGCCAGCAGCCGCCGGACCGACCGACAAGAGACCCAGTACTTC. Translating it yields CASSRRTDRQETQYF. The chain has TRBV7-9 and TRBJ2-5, with D unclear. V lost 5 bases and J 2 bases, leaving 15 bases between the germline ends. CDR1 SEHNR and CDR2 FQNEAQ come from the germline V gene (reference sequence). The length of the CDR3 is 15 residues. Using reference TRBV7-9 and TRBJ2-5 for the parts outside the CDR3, the full variable domain is DTGVSQNPRHKITKRGQNVTFRCDPISEHNRLYWYRQTLGQGPEFLTYFQNEAQLEKSRLLSDRFSAERPKGSFSTLEIQRTEQGDSAMYLCASSRRTDRQETQYFGPGTRLLVL.

The sample holds a few counts of this clone. The gene calls are TRBV28 and TRBJ1-5; D perhaps matches TRBD1 (5 bases). With 6 bases removed from V and 3 bases from J, the gap between germline ends came to 9 bases. This CDR3 comprises 13 residues. The germline V gene encodes CDR1 MDHEN and CDR2 SYDVKM. The CDR3 loop is CASSQGNNQPQHF. CDR3 DNA: TGTGCCAGCAGCCAGGGAAACAATCAGCCCCAGCATTTT.

This chain joins TRBV30 and TRBJ1-5; maybe TRBD1 (6 bases). Germline V gives CDR1 GTSNPN, CDR2 SVGIG (reference sequence). The V and J ends lost 3 bases and 6 bases respectively, with 21 bases between them. The CDR3 is made up of 16 amino acids. CDR3 nucleotide sequence: TGTGCCTGGAGCAAGGAGGGGGTCCCTCGGGGTCAGCCCCAGCATTTT. Its translation is CAWSKEGVPRGQPQHF.

The V gene is TRBV25-1, the J gene TRBJ2-1; D is unclear. This CDR3 has 14 residues. The ends were cut back, 1 base at V and 4 bases at J, with 8 bases in the middle. Looked up from germline, CDR1 is MGHDK and CDR2 is SYGVNS. In DNA, the CDR3 is TGTGCCAGCAGTGAATTTGGACCTTACAATGAGCAGTTCTTC. It is translated as CASSEFGPYNEQFF.

The sample holds a few counts of this clone. The chain combines TRBV18 with TRBJ1-1; D ambiguous. V was clipped by 7 bases and J by 3 bases, with 6 bases between them. In germline, CDR1 is KGHSH, CDR2 LQKENI. The CDR3 covers 11 residues. In nucleotides, the CDR3 is TGTGCCAGCTTAACCTACACTGAAGCTTTCTTT. Translation: CASLTYTEAFF.

The genes are TRBV19 and TRBJ2-5; possibly TRBD2 for D (5 bases). Germline V CDR1 and CDR2: LNHDA, SQIVND (reference sequence). The ends were cut back, 5 bases at V and 4 bases at J, with 14 bases in the middle. The CDR3 has 14 amino acids. This CDR3 reads CASSPLTGRETQYF. As DNA, the CDR3 is TGTGCCAGTAGTCCCCTCACGGGAAGAGAGACCCAGTACTTC.

The chain links TRBV9 to TRBJ2-3; tentatively, D is TRBD1 (6 bases). Germline CDR1 SGDLS, CDR2 YYNGEE. The CDR3 loop spans 15 amino acids. V gave up 4 bases and J gave up 0 bases, with 12 bases separating them. CDR3 residues: CASSPRTDSTDTQYF. For the CDR3, the DNA is TGTGCCAGCAGCCCCCGGACAGATAGCACAGATACGCAGTATTTT.

The CDR3 region has the DNA TGTGCCAGCAGCTTAGTGGGCAGAACTGAAGCTTTCTTT. It encodes CASSLVGRTEAFF. The chain links TRBV7-9 to TRBJ1-1; D is unclear. Germline assignment: CDR1 SEHNR and CDR2 FQNEAQ (reference sequence). The CDR3 is made up of 13 amino acids. V was trimmed by 1 base and J by 5 bases, leaving 8 bases between them.

V gene TRBV19 combines with J gene TRBJ2-5; perhaps TRBD1 as D (5 bases). V gave up 7 bases and J gave up 1 base, with 10 bases separating them. The CDR3 consists of 13 residues. Germline CDR1 reads LNHDA; CDR2 reads SQIVND (reference sequence). In nucleotides, the CDR3 is TGTGCCAGTAACCAGGGCGTCCAAGAGACCCAGTACTTC. This gives the protein CASNQGVQETQYF.

The rearrangement links TRBV9 to TRBJ2-3; 11 bases are shared with TRBD2. CDR3 length: 15 amino acids. J lost 4 bases, V lost 2 bases, and 3 bases had no gene match. The germline CDR1 and CDR2 sequences are SGDLS and YYNGEE. The CDR3 protein is CASSVEGLAADTQYF. CDR3 sequence (DNA): TGTGCCAGCAGCGTGGAGGGACTAGCGGCAGATACGCAGTATTTT. Complete variable domain (other parts from reference TRBV9 and TRBJ2-3): DSGVTQTPKHLITATGQRVTLRCSPRSGDLSVYWYQQSLDQGLQFLIQYYNGEERAKGNILERFSAQQFPDLHSELNLSSLELGDSALYFCASSVEGLAADTQYFGPGTRLTVL.

The rearrangement links TRBV7-2 to TRBJ1-2; maybe TRBD1 (5 bases). The germline V gene has CDR1 SGHTA and CDR2 FQGNSA. With 3 bases removed from V and 4 bases from J, the gap between germline ends came to 15 bases. The CDR3 totals 15 residues. For the CDR3, the DNA is TGTGCCAGCAGCTTGGGTGACAGTACATTCTATGGCTACACCTTC. Amino acid sequence: CASSLGDSTFYGYTF.

This clone was counted only a few times. This chain connects TRBV5-4 to TRBJ2-7; D is possibly TRBD2 (5 bases). Germline V lookup: CDR1 SGHNT, CDR2 YYREEE (reference sequence). CDR3 length: 14 residues. Trimming took 5 bases from V and 4 from J, leaving 16 bases between them. The CDR3 DNA follows: TGTGCCAGCAGTTATCCGGGGAACCAATACGAGCAGTACTTC. It codes for CASSYPGNQYEQYF.

The chain joins TRBV5-6 to TRBJ2-7; D gene unclear. There are 12 residues in the CDR3. Trimming stripped 1 base from V and 2 bases from J, with 4 bases between. Germline loops: CDR1 SGHDT, CDR2 YYEEEE. The CDR3 nucleotides read TGTGCCAGCAGCTTGACCCCCTACGAGCAGTACTTC. The encoded protein is CASSLTPYEQYF.

The count of this clone is one. This chain joins TRBV7-6 and TRBJ2-2; no definite D call. This CDR3 comprises 14 residues. Germline values: CDR1 SGHVS, CDR2 FNYEAQ. The ends were cut back, 7 bases at V and 3 bases at J, with 12 bases in the middle. CDR3 DNA: TGTGCCAGCACCCCCGGTAGCCACACCGGGGAGCTGTTTTTT. It translates to CASTPGSHTGELFF.

This clone occurred a few times. The chain links TRBV19 to TRBJ2-7, with D possibly TRBD2 on 6 matching bases. Germline V CDR1 and CDR2: LNHDA, SQIVND (reference sequence). V was shortened by 5 bases and J by 4 bases, with 12 bases between the two germline ends. The CDR3 is made up of 13 amino acids. This chain's CDR3 is CASSQSGRYEQYF. The CDR3 bases are TGTGCCAGTAGTCAGTCTGGGAGGTACGAGCAGTACTTC.

The gene calls are TRBV19 and TRBJ1-2; TRBD1 aligns across 9 bases. This CDR3 is 14 amino acids long. From germline, CDR1 is LNHDA and CDR2 SQIVND (reference sequence). The V segment lost 7 bases and the J segment 8 bases; nucleotides outside the gene matches: 11. The CDR3 loop is CASTLTGGRQGYTF. Written as DNA, the CDR3 is TGTGCCAGTACCCTGACAGGGGGGCGTCAGGGCTACACCTTC.

The V call is TRBV6-1, the J call TRBJ1-5; tentative D call: TRBD1 (5 bases). Trimming removed 3 bases from V and 3 bases from J, with 15 bases in between. The CDR3 is made up of 16 amino acids. Germline CDR1 and CDR2: MNHNS and SASEGT. CDR3 protein: CASSETSGLHNQPQHF. The CDR3 DNA follows: TGTGCCAGCAGTGAGACATCGGGACTGCACAATCAGCCCCAGCATTTT.

The V call is TRBV2, the J call TRBJ1-1; a possible D gene is TRBD1 (5 bases). This CDR3 contains 13 residues. CDR1 is SNHLY, CDR2 FYNNEI, per germline. Between the trimmed V and J ends, which lost 4 bases and 2 bases, there was a span of 8 bases. Here the CDR3 reads CASSGQSNTEAFF. CDR3 sequence (DNA): TGTGCCAGCAGTGGACAGTCAAACACTGAAGCTTTCTTT. The full variable domain, completed using reference TRBV2 and TRBJ1-1, is EPEVTQTPSHQVTQMGQEVILRCVPISNHLYFYWYRQILGQKVEFLVSFYNNEISEKSEIFDDQFSVERPDGSNFTLKIRSTKLEDSAMYFCASSGQSNTEAFFGQGTRLTVV.

The rearrangement joins TRBV18 to TRBJ1-2; TRBD1 matches at 7 bases. The CDR3 runs to 16 residues. Per germline, CDR1 KGHSH and CDR2 LQKENI. The J segment lost 4 bases and the V segment lost 4 bases, leaving 12 bases of the junction unmatched. The CDR3 is CASSQAGGSPIYGYTF. CDR3 sequence (DNA): TGTGCCAGCTCACAGGCAGGGGGAAGCCCTATCTATGGCTACACCTTC.

This clone was observed a handful of times. The CDR3 sequence is CASSYSGGAGQPQHF. The CDR3 region has the DNA TGTGCCAGCAGTTACTCGGGGGGGGCCGGTCAGCCCCAGCATTTT. The V gene is TRBV6-5, the J gene TRBJ1-5; D may be TRBD1 (6 bases). Germline V gene sequence: CDR1 MNHEY, CDR2 SVGAGI. Between the trimmed V and J ends, which lost 0 bases and 6 bases, there was a span of 12 bases. This CDR3 region has 15 residues.